This is a list of T cell receptor beta chains from one sample in a study of cytomegalovirus exposure and HLA in healthy donors. TCRdb's copy holds only in-frame clones and misses some; the assay was immunoSEQ multiplex PCR. The sample has fewer than 55,000 clones, about 71% seen once. The specimen was PBMCs. The receptors derive from a woman aged 50 to 65 in good health and CMV-seropositive. Both conserved end residues are part of each CDR3. Each record gives: J gene, V gene, clone size, D gene, CDR3 protein, CDR3 DNA. The D gene is left open where the match is weak. Clone sizes are given selectively: once, few, many, or a class where the clone is expanded.

TRBJ1-1 | TRBV6-1 | - | TRBD1 | CASSSQGGTEAFF | TGTGCCAGCAGTTCACAGGGGGGCACTGAAGCTTTCTTT
TRBJ2-3 | TRBV14 | - | TRBD2 | CASSQEWLGLAGTDSLADTQYF | TGTGCCAGCAGCCAAGAGTGGCTGGGACTAGCGGGGACAGACTCCTTGGCAGATACGCAGTATTTT
TRBJ2-1 | TRBV27 | - | TRBD2 | CASSSPGGPPFF | TGTGCCAGCAGCTCTCCGGGAGGGCCCCCGTTCTTC
TRBJ2-3 | TRBV6-5 | few | TRBD1 | CASSLGQGATDTQYF | TGTGCCAGCAGTTTAGGACAGGGGGCCACAGATACGCAGTATTTT
TRBJ1-2 | TRBV6-5 | - | - | CASRISDSSYGYTF | TGTGCCAGCAGAATCAGTGACAGTAGCTATGGCTACACCTTC
TRBJ1-2 | TRBV5-6 | - | - | CASSSGRTEALPNGYTF | TGTGCCAGCAGCTCTGGTAGGACGGAGGCCCTCCCCAATGGCTACACCTTC
TRBJ1-1 | TRBV5-1 | few | - | CASSLAHRNTEAFF | TGCGCCAGCAGCTTGGCCCATAGGAACACTGAAGCTTTCTTT
TRBJ1-1 | TRBV7-9 | - | - | CASSFGGEGTEAFF | TGTGCCAGCAGCTTCGGGGGGGAAGGCACTGAAGCTTTCTTT
TRBJ1-1 | TRBV4-1 | - | - | CASSPFGRDTEAFF | TGCGCCAGCAGCCCGTTTGGCAGGGACACTGAAGCTTTCTTT
TRBJ1-2 | TRBV7-9 | - | - | CASSSTELYGYTF | TGTGCCAGCAGTTCGACAGAGCTCTATGGCTACACCTTC
TRBJ1-5 | TRBV4-2 | - | - | CASSQESVSNQPQHF | TGTGCCAGCAGCCAAGAGTCAGTTAGCAATCAGCCCCAGCATTTT
TRBJ2-3 | TRBV4-3 | - | TRBD2 | CASSQLPGGRGDTQYF | TGCGCCAGCAGCCAACTGCCGGGGGGTCGAGGCGATACGCAGTATTTT
TRBJ2-1 | TRBV28 | - | TRBD2 | CASSLPGGGYNEQFF | TGTGCCAGCAGTTTACCGGGCGGGGGGTACAATGAGCAGTTCTTC
TRBJ2-7 | TRBV29-1 | - | TRBD2 | CSAPSGRAGEQYF | TGCAGCGCTCCTAGCGGGAGGGCCGGAGAGCAGTACTTC
TRBJ2-1 | TRBV4-2 | - | - | CASSTGRGATNEQFF | TGTGCCAGCTCCACTGGACGGGGGGCTACCAATGAGCAGTTCTTC
TRBJ1-3 | TRBV25-1 | - | TRBD1 | CASEGQGISGNTIYF | TGTGCCAGCGAGGGACAGGGAATCTCTGGAAACACCATATATTTT
TRBJ1-5 | TRBV15 | - | TRBD1 | CATSSTGGNQPQHF | TGTGCCACCAGCAGTACAGGGGGCAATCAGCCCCAGCATTTT
TRBJ2-7 | TRBV14 | - | - | CASSPQALYEQYF | TGTGCCAGCAGCCCCCAAGCCCTATACGAGCAGTACTTC
TRBJ1-1 | TRBV7-7 | - | - | CAVGDPGAEAFF | TGTGCCGTGGGCGACCCGGGGGCTGAAGCTTTCTTT
TRBJ1-2 | TRBV15 | - | - | CATSRDQGTVSYGYTF | TGTGCCACCAGCAGAGATCAGGGTACAGTTTCCTATGGCTACACCTTC
TRBJ1-1 | TRBV7-2 | - | TRBD1 | CASSRLDRGSTEAFF | TGTGCCAGCAGCAGATTAGACAGGGGATCCACTGAAGCTTTCTTT
TRBJ1-2 | TRBV9 | - | TRBD1 | CASSPSPQGADYGYTF | TGTGCCAGCAGCCCTTCGCCCCAGGGGGCTGACTATGGCTACACCTTC
TRBJ2-2 | TRBV4-1 | - | TRBD2 | CASSRETSGGAPGELFF | TGCGCCAGCAGCCGAGAAACTAGCGGGGGGGCCCCCGGGGAGCTGTTTTTT
TRBJ2-7 | TRBV11-3 | few | TRBD1 | CASSLDRVIASEQYF | TGTGCCAGCAGCCTAGACAGGGTAATAGCAAGCGAGCAGTACTTC
TRBJ2-5 | TRBV2 | few | - | CASSDMYAAEETQYF | TGTGCCAGCAGTGATATGTATGCAGCGGAAGAGACCCAGTACTTC
TRBJ1-1 | TRBV7-2 | - | - | CASSQYSGAPEAFF | TGTGCCAGCAGCCAATACTCAGGGGCCCCAGAAGCTTTCTTT
TRBJ2-2 | TRBV4-2 | - | TRBD2 | CASSPEGGRVVGELFF | TGTGCCAGCAGCCCAGAGGGCGGGAGGGTTGTCGGGGAGCTGTTTTTT
TRBJ2-2 | TRBV2 | - | - | CASSDRREIGELFF | TGTGCCAGCAGTGATCGCAGGGAAATTGGGGAGCTGTTTTTT
TRBJ1-2 | TRBV10-1 | once | - | CASSAVGLALNYGYTF | TGCGCCAGCAGTGCCGTGGGACTGGCCCTTAACTATGGCTACACCTTC
TRBJ2-4 | TRBV11-3 | - | TRBD2 | CASSHGGSKNIQYF | TGTGCCAGCAGCCACGGGGGGAGCAAAAACATTCAGTACTTC
TRBJ2-2 | TRBV9 | - | - | CASSVAGISAGELFF | TGTGCCAGCAGCGTGGCCGGGATCAGCGCAGGGGAGCTGTTTTTT
TRBJ1-4 | TRBV4-2 | - | - | CASSRGRSLDEKLFF | TGTGCCAGCAGCCGGGGGCGGTCTCTGGATGAAAAACTGTTTTTT
TRBJ2-1 | TRBV11-2 | few | - | CASSLLGGANEQFF | TGTGCCAGCAGCTTATTGGGGGGGGCCAATGAGCAGTTCTTC
TRBJ2-2 | TRBV5-1 | - | TRBD1 | CASSLQGAEAGELFF | TGCGCCAGCAGCTTGCAGGGGGCAGAGGCCGGGGAGCTGTTTTTT
TRBJ2-2 | TRBV30 | few | TRBD2 | CAWRVTSGANTGELFF | TGTGCCTGGAGGGTAACTAGCGGGGCGAACACCGGGGAGCTGTTTTTT
TRBJ2-1 | TRBV27 | once | - | CASSLDNEQFF | TGTGCCAGCAGTCTAGACAATGAGCAGTTCTTC
TRBJ1-2 | TRBV9 | - | - | CASSPHTASAGGYTF | TGTGCCAGCAGCCCACACACGGCATCGGCGGGTGGCTACACCTTC
TRBJ2-1 | TRBV27 | - | - | CASSFPGQLFNEQFF | TGTGCCAGCAGTTTCCCCGGACAGTTATTCAATGAGCAGTTCTTC
TRBJ2-2 | TRBV4-2 | - | - | CASSPPQEAGELFF | TGTGCCAGCAGCCCTCCTCAAGAGGCCGGGGAGCTGTTTTTT
TRBJ2-1 | TRBV18 | - | TRBD1 | CASSLGQGSEQFF | TGTGCCAGCTCACTCGGACAGGGCAGTGAGCAGTTCTTC
TRBJ2-1 | TRBV19 | few | - | CASRRTFEGNNEQFF | TGTGCCAGTAGAAGGACCTTTGAGGGAAACAATGAGCAGTTCTTC
TRBJ2-1 | TRBV7-9 | - | TRBD2 | CASSLESGGREQFF | TGTGCCAGCAGCTTAGAGTCAGGCGGGAGAGAGCAGTTCTTC
TRBJ2-7 | TRBV5-5 | - | TRBD1 | CASSSTHRDRDEQYF | TGTGCCAGCAGCTCGACCCACCGGGACAGGGACGAGCAGTACTTC
TRBJ2-3 | TRBV6-4 | few | TRBD2 | CASSDSSGRATDTQYF | TGTGCCAGCAGTGACTCGAGCGGGAGGGCCACAGATACGCAGTATTTT
TRBJ1-2 | TRBV7-9 | - | TRBD1 | CASSIETTGSYGYTF | TGTGCCAGCAGCATAGAAACGACAGGGTCCTATGGCTACACCTTC
TRBJ1-4 | TRBV6-6 | - | TRBD1 | CASSYRGTNEKLFF | TGTGCCAGCAGCTACAGGGGAACTAATGAAAAACTGTTTTTT
TRBJ2-1 | TRBV7-9 | few | - | CASSSGLRLYNEQFF | TGTGCCAGCAGCTCGGGGTTACGTCTCTACAATGAGCAGTTCTTC
TRBJ1-2 | TRBV5-4 | - | TRBD1 | CASSRQGANYGYTF | TGTGCCAGCAGCCGACAGGGAGCTAACTATGGCTACACCTTC
TRBJ2-3 | TRBV7-6 | - | - | CASSLRAGSTDTQYF | TGTGCCAGCAGCTTACGAGCGGGCAGCACAGATACGCAGTATTTT
TRBJ1-2 | TRBV7-2 | - | TRBD1 | CASSLGDRAYEGYTF | TGTGCCAGCAGCTTAGGGGACAGGGCGTATGAGGGCTACACCTTC
TRBJ2-7 | TRBV28 | few | - | CASSSGGSSSYEQYF | TGTGCCAGCAGTTCTGGGGGGAGTAGCTCCTACGAGCAGTACTTC
TRBJ1-2 | TRBV7-9 | - | - | CASSKGRVYTF | TGTGCCAGCAGTAAAGGCCGGGTCTACACCTTC
TRBJ2-6 | TRBV30 | - | - | CAWRGGISSGANVLTF | TGTGCCTGGAGAGGAGGCATAAGCTCTGGGGCCAACGTCCTGACTTTC
TRBJ2-7 | TRBV11-1 | - | - | CASSPAGGYEQYF | TGTGCCAGCAGTCCGGCCGGGGGTTACGAGCAGTACTTC
TRBJ1-2 | TRBV4-3 | - | - | CASSQDYSPTYYGYTF | TGCGCCAGCAGCCAAGATTACAGTCCCACCTACTATGGCTACACCTTC
TRBJ2-7 | TRBV4-3 | - | TRBD1 | CASSQAGGREQYF | TGCGCCAGCAGCCAAGCAGGGGGCCGCGAGCAGTACTTC
TRBJ1-2 | TRBV6-6 | - | - | CASRSGGAGYTF | TGTGCCAGCAGAAGTGGGGGGGCTGGCTACACCTTC